This entry lists 3 T cell receptor beta chains sequenced from one sample in a study of T cells in Graves' hyperthyroidism and ophthalmopathy. Template material for amplifying TCR beta CDR3 regions consisted of RNA transcripts. Carried out on the TCR CDR3, a first-round RT-PCR used the HTBI primer set. MiXCR, applied by TCRdb to the multiplex PCR reads, yields one record per CDR3 protein. The sample includes under 400,000 distinct CDR3 sequences, around 14% of them seen just once. The sample consisted of blood. These receptors all come from a woman aged 18-30 years with Graves' hyperthyroidism.

The J gene is TRBJ1-4, the V gene TRBV5-4; D gene unclear. The V and J ends lost 0 bases and 0 bases respectively, with 9 bases between them. The germline V gene encodes CDR1 SGHNT and CDR2 YYREEE (reference sequence). This CDR3 contains 16 residues. The CDR3 nucleotides read TGTGCCAGCAGCTTGGCCCCACCGGCAACTAATGAAAAACTGTTTTTT. Encoded protein: CASSLAPPATNEKLFF. The complete variable domain, with remaining parts taken from reference TRBV5-4 and TRBJ1-4, reads ETGVTQSPTHLIKTRGQQVTLRCSSQSGHNTVSWYQQALGQGPQFIFQYYREEENGRGNFPPRFSGLQFPNYSSELNVNALELDDSALYLCASSLAPPATNEKLFFGSGTQLSVL.

This clonotype has at least ten counts. At one boundary the junction diverges from the germline segment, which might be a read error. The V gene is TRBV6-1, the J gene TRBJ2-7, with D unresolved. Germline values: CDR1 MNHNS, CDR2 SASEGT. CDR3 length: 15 amino acids. This chain's CDR3 is CASRDSLDWPYEQYF. The CDR3, as DNA: TGTGCCAGCCGTGACTCTCTGGATTGGCCTTACGAGCAGTACTTC.

This clonotype was counted many times. The chain joins TRBV28 to TRBJ2-3; TRBD2 aligns across 9 bases. Trimming at V came to 6 bases and at J to 2 bases, leaving 6 bases not matched to a gene. The length of the CDR3 is 15 residues. Germline loops: CDR1 MDHEN, CDR2 SYDVKM. The CDR3 sequence: CASSVAGVLTDTQYF. The CDR3 nucleotides are TGTGCCAGCAGCGTAGCGGGAGTTCTCACAGATACGCAGTATTTT.